This TCR beta chain was sequenced for a study of blood T cell repertoires in COVID-19. About the study: Samples came from the United States, Italy and Spain, spanning acute and convalescent COVID-19. T cells, B-cell-depleted T cells, or PBMCs supplied cDNA or gDNA.

Per the original data handling: Nucleated cell number was recorded as an estimate derived from reference gene primer amplification. The table came from immunoSEQ multiplex PCR; TCRdb's copy has only in-frame clones and leaves some out. That table supplies the V and J calls and clone size; D and trimming were determined from the DNA. The sample lists 90,000 to 120,000 clones; 85% to 90% were seen once. This CDR3 contains 16 residues. The germline CDR1 and CDR2 sequences are LGHDT and YNNKEL (reference sequence). The V gene end was trimmed by 4 bases and the J gene end by 0 bases; junction bases not matched to a gene: 3.

The chain has TRBV3-1 (or the pseudogene TRBV3-2) and TRBJ1-6, with TRBD1 matching over 7 bases. The sequence was collected from a woman aged 80 or over with acute or convalescent COVID-19. The sample consisted of peripheral blood. CDR3 in amino acids: CASSPRQGSYNSPLHF. CDR3 in DNA: TGTGCCAGCAGCCCCCGACAGGGCTCCTATAATTCACCCCTCCACTTT.